Sequencing of this TCR beta chain was carried out in a study of shared clonotypes between healthy human individuals. About the research overall: CD4 naive cells filled three plates per donor, CD4 memory three, CD8 naive two and CD8 memory one.

Comment on this clone: Its target is not known.

Assay used: immunoSEQ multiplex PCR; TCRdb lists only in-frame clones, some missing. The table records some 2,100,000 clones, about 93% of them present only once. CD8 cells regarded as naive lacked CD45RO, were positively chosen for CCR7, and omitted terminally differentiated effector memory CD45RA+ cells. This CDR3 is built from 19 residues. Deletions cut 5 bases from V and 0 bases from J, with 22 bases between. Germline V gene data show CDR1 as SGHTA and CDR2 as FQGNSA. General study points: The four-donor shared clonotypes exceeded non-shared clonotypes in generation probability, with non-shared ones scoring lower.

The specimen sequenced was naive CD8+ T cells from PBMCs. The sequence was obtained from a man aged 18 to 35 in good health. Some clones in this sample may be carry-over from other donors' samples. The chain employs TRBV7-2 and TRBJ2-2; the D gene could be TRBD1 or TRBD2 (5 bases each). DNA for the CDR3: TGTGCCAGCAGCACCAGGAGGACAACTTATTTGGCGAACACCGGGGAGCTGTTTTTT. Amino acid sequence: CASSTRRTTYLANTGELFF.